This entry lists 16 T cell receptor beta chains sequenced from one sample in a study of CD8 T cells in ankylosing spondylitis. Via MiXCR, TCRdb re-called the 5' RACE reads, giving one row per CDR3 protein. The sample records about 260,000 distinct CDR3 sequences, 24% being singletons. Material: blood, either unsorted or a sorted T cell fraction (not recorded which). These TCRs come from a male donor with ankylosing spondylitis or in good health (not recorded which).

At least ten counts were recorded for this clonotype. The chain recombines TRBV5-1 with TRBJ2-5; D may match TRBD1 or TRBD2 (6 bases each). The CDR3 is 14 amino acids. Germline V CDR1 and CDR2: SGHRS, YFSETQ. The V end was cut by 3 bases, the J end by 3 bases, with 12 bases between. The CDR3 nucleotides read TGCGCCAGCAGCTATGAGGGGGGTGAAGAGACCCAGTACTTC. Protein product: CASSYEGGEETQYF.

This chain uses TRBV5-1 with TRBJ2-5; TRBD2 aligns across 8 bases. CDR1 and CDR2 from the germline V gene are SGHRS and YFSETQ. The CDR3 sequence is 17 residues long. Unmatched junction bases numbered 12, after V lost 4 bases and J lost 1 base. The CDR3 spells CASSRGQRGSTQETQYF. CDR3 coding DNA: TGCGCCAGCAGCCGTGGTCAGCGGGGGTCTACCCAAGAGACCCAGTACTTC.

The table lists this clonotype with a few counts. The gene calls are TRBV6-1 and TRBJ2-7; D unresolved. The CDR3 is 14 amino acids. From germline, CDR1 is MNHNS and CDR2 SASEGT. Trimming took 5 bases from V and 1 from J, leaving 12 bases between them. The DNA for the CDR3 is TGTGCCAGCAGTAAAGGGCTTGGGTCCTACGAGCAGTACTTC. The encoded protein is CASSKGLGSYEQYF.

The chain employs TRBV6-5 and TRBJ2-3; D possibly corresponds to TRBD2 (5 bases). The CDR3 length is 13 residues. V dropped 2 bases and J dropped 6 bases, with 9 bases sitting between them. Germline CDR1 and CDR2: MNHEY and SVGAGI. The DNA of the CDR3 is TGTGCCAGCAGTTACGAACGGGGTGATACGCAGTATTTT. It encodes CASSYERGDTQYF.

V and J are TRBV20-1 and TRBJ2-2, with D possibly matching TRBD1 (7 bases). CDR3 length: 13 amino acids. Trimming pared 5 bases from V and 5 bases from J, leaving 12 bases between. The V gene's germline CDR1 is DFQATT and CDR2 SNEGSKA (reference sequence). The CDR3, as DNA: TGCAGTGCTGCGGGACAGCGGACCGGGGAGCTGTTTTTT. Amino acids: CSAAGQRTGELFF.

As for this clonotype: The junction departs from the called germline gene at one end, perhaps through a read error. The chain joins TRBV12-3 or TRBV12-4 to TRBJ2-3; 14 bases agree with TRBD2. The length of the CDR3 is 18 residues. The CDR3 reads CTSSYKPLTSGGADTQYF. The CDR3 DNA follows: TGTACCAGCAGTTATAAGCCTCTGACTAGCGGGGGGGCAGATACGCAGTATTTT.

Comments on this clonotype: This clone may be a read error of a much larger clone one base away. The chain combines TRBV5-1 with TRBJ2-5; 9 bases fit TRBD1. Germline V lookup: CDR1 SGHRS, CDR2 YFSETQ. The CDR3 runs to 14 residues. This CDR3 reads CVSSLDRGQETQYF. As DNA, the CDR3 is TGCGTCAGCAGCTTGGACAGGGGACAAGAGACCCAGTACTTC.

The chain employs TRBV30 and TRBJ2-3; D possibly corresponds to TRBD2 (6 bases). The CDR3 loop spans 13 amino acids. From germline, CDR1 is GTSNPN and CDR2 SVGIG (reference sequence). V was trimmed by 2 bases and J by 5 bases, leaving 11 bases between them. DNA for the CDR3: TGTGCCTGGAGTTCAGCGGGCGGAGATACGCAGTATTTT. Translating gives CAWSSAGGDTQYF. The complete variable domain, with remaining parts taken from reference TRBV30 and TRBJ2-3, reads SQTIHQWPATLVQPVGSPLSLECTVEGTSNPNLYWYRQAAGRGLQLLFYSVGIGQISSEVPQNLSASRPQDRQFILSSKKLLLSDSGFYLCAWSSAGGDTQYFGPGTRLTVL.

The chain has TRBV20-1 and TRBJ1-2; 8 bases map to TRBD1. With V trimmed by 0 bases and J by 4 bases, 4 bases remained unmatched. From germline, CDR1 is DFQATT and CDR2 SNEGSKA (reference sequence). The length of the CDR3 is 14 residues. The CDR3 nucleotides are TGCAGTGCTAGAGACCAGGGGGCTGGCTATGGCTACACCTTC. This gives the protein CSARDQGAGYGYTF.

This chain uses TRBV18 with TRBJ2-5; D remains unclear. V dropped 2 bases and J dropped 0 bases, with 4 bases sitting between them. The V gene's germline CDR1 is KGHSH and CDR2 LQKENI. This CDR3 has 13 residues. The CDR3 coding sequence is TGTGCCAGCTCACCAATAAACCAAGAGACCCAGTACTTC. This sequence encodes CASSPINQETQYF.

This clonotype came up a few times. The J gene is TRBJ2-1, the V gene TRBV5-6; D is uncertain. Trimming pared 1 base from V and 6 bases from J, leaving 5 bases between. This CDR3 comprises 12 residues. Looked up from germline, CDR1 is SGHDT and CDR2 is YYEEEE. CDR3: CASSLRLNEQFF. CDR3 nucleotides: TGTGCCAGCAGCTTGCGTCTCAATGAGCAGTTCTTC.

This clonotype was seen many times. As DNA, the CDR3 is TGTGCCAGCAGTTTAGCACAGGGGGAGACCCAGTACTTC. This encodes CASSLAQGETQYF. The chain has TRBV12-3 or TRBV12-4 and TRBJ2-5, with TRBD1 identical over 7 bases. The CDR3 sequence is 13 residues long. V trimming: 0 bases; J trimming: 5 bases; junction bases outside the gene matches: 0.

This sequence joins TRBV18 and TRBJ2-1; D may be TRBD1 or TRBD2 (5 bases each). CDR1 KGHSH and CDR2 LQKENI come from the germline V gene. Trimming stripped 6 bases from V and 9 bases from J, with 18 bases between. There are 14 residues in the CDR3. The CDR3 nucleotides read TGTGCCAGCTCCGCGGCCGGGACCCCATTTGAGCAGTTCTTC. It encodes CASSAAGTPFEQFF.

This clonotype was counted at least ten times. The chain recombines TRBV12-3 or TRBV12-4 with TRBJ2-3; 7 nucleotides match TRBD1. V shed 6 bases, J shed 8 bases, and the junction held 14 bases outside the gene matches. The CDR3 is made up of 15 amino acids. The CDR3: CASRPPGQMGLTQYF. DNA of the CDR3: TGTGCCAGCAGACCTCCGGGACAGATGGGCCTTACGCAGTATTTT.

The chain uses TRBV2 and TRBJ1-6, with 7 bases that match TRBD1. The length of the CDR3 is 15 residues. The V and J ends lost 6 bases and 9 bases, in that order; junction bases with no gene match: 11. Per germline, CDR1 SNHLY and CDR2 FYNNEI. The CDR3 protein is CASRRQGQKGSPLHF. The CDR3 coding sequence is TGTGCCAGCAGAAGACAGGGCCAAAAGGGTTCACCCCTCCACTTT. Based on the CDR3 plus reference TRBV2 and TRBJ1-6, the full variable domain is EPEVTQTPSHQVTQMGQEVILRCVPISNHLYFYWYRQILGQKVEFLVSFYNNEISEKSEIFDDQFSVERPDGSNFTLKIRSTKLEDSAMYFCASRRQGQKGSPLHFGNGTRLTVT.

V gene TRBV29-1 combines with J gene TRBJ2-7; D is unresolved. Germline lookup yields CDR1 SQVTM and CDR2 ANQGSEA. Trimming stripped 0 bases from V and 0 bases from J, with 6 bases between. The CDR3 totals 13 residues. Here the CDR3 DNA reads TGCAGCGTTGAAGATCCCTACTCCTACGAGCAGTACTTC. It yields the protein CSVEDPYSYEQYF.